A selection of T cell receptor beta chains follows, all from one sample in a study of CD8 T cells in ankylosing spondylitis. TCRdb re-analysed the 5' RACE reads in MiXCR, keeping a single row per CDR3 protein. The sample consists of about 39,000 distinct CDR3 sequences, around 10% of them appearing once. Sequencing was done on a sample of blood, either unsorted or a sorted T cell fraction (not recorded which). Source of these receptors: a male donor with ankylosing spondylitis or in good health (not recorded which). CDR3s include the opening cysteine and the closing phenylalanine or tryptophan. A clone size is listed for some rows: how often the clone was seen (once, few, many), or a class if it is expanded.

clone size,J gene,V gene,CDR3 protein
many,TRBJ2-7,TRBV7-6,CASSRLTGGEQYF
NA,TRBJ2-5,TRBV6-5,CASSYSMGTQYF
many,TRBJ2-2,TRBV7-9,CASSLASLGNTGELFF
few,TRBJ2-3,TRBV20-1,CSASSGISTDTQYF
many,TRBJ1-1,TRBV12-3/TRBV12-4,CASNLRVPEAFF
many,TRBJ2-1,TRBV9,CASSDPGTSPPLNEQFF
many,TRBJ2-1,TRBV4-1,CASSRLGLAAYNEQFF
few,TRBJ2-1,TRBV7-9,CASSGGTGGAYNEQFF
many,TRBJ2-7,TRBV20-1,CSARDGGSSEQYF
NA,TRBJ1-1,TRBV29-1,CSVEPRIDLTMNTEAFF
many,TRBJ1-2,TRBV29-1,CSVESNFVSGYTF
many,TRBJ2-1,TRBV4-2,CASSQDTSGSVSGNEQFF
NA,TRBJ2-5,TRBV7-9,CASSKVETQYF
many,TRBJ2-3,TRBV29-1,CSVELAGVVDTQYF
many,TRBJ1-3,TRBV3-1,CASSQGTPVRYTIYF
many,TRBJ2-7,TRBV5-6,CASSLAVSGIYEQYF
many,TRBJ2-3,TRBV14,CASSQDVRAGTQYF
few,TRBJ2-3,TRBV27,CASSSIQAVRNTQYF
many,TRBJ2-5,TRBV2,CASSDYGQETQYF
many,TRBJ1-2,TRBV20-1,CSATTTTGARGYTF
medium-sized,TRBJ2-1,TRBV29-1,CSVEVWESSYNEQFF
NA,TRBJ1-1,TRBV20-1,CSARDATGTGRTEAFF
many,TRBJ1-1,TRBV25-1,CASSEHRDSAEAFF
many,TRBJ1-2,TRBV18,CASSPSGGKYGYTF
many,TRBJ2-2,TRBV12-3/TRBV12-4,CASSFSPTGELFF
many,TRBJ2-1,TRBV2,CASTEAGAAGNEQFF
NA,TRBJ1-5,TRBV12-3/TRBV12-4,CASSLEVKQFSNQPQHF
many,TRBJ2-1,TRBV6-1,CASSDYSSYNEQFF
many,TRBJ1-1,TRBV12-3/TRBV12-4,CASSWAPNTEAFF
many,TRBJ1-2,TRBV18,CASSPGPYGYTF
many,TRBJ1-5,TRBV12-3/TRBV12-4,CASSVGQPQHF
many,TRBJ2-1,TRBV4-3,CASSQDVKGGGPRNEQFF
many,TRBJ2-1,TRBV20-1,CSASAGLGLNEQFF
NA,TRBJ2-5,TRBV2,CASTDGTWEGGSRYF
many,TRBJ1-3,TRBV2,CASKYGGQGTSGNTIYF
many,TRBJ2-2,TRBV24-1,CATSDSAGTGLPGELFF
medium-sized,TRBJ2-7,TRBV7-9,CASSPLGAEQYF
many,TRBJ2-1,TRBV24-1,CATSLAGEIYNEQFF
NA,TRBJ2-1,TRBV5-1,CASSFGLAGGDEQFF
NA,TRBJ1-4,TRBV5-5,CASSLRDRVSEKLFF
many,TRBJ2-5,TRBV6-5,CASSYVDRGVRETQYF
many,TRBJ2-1,TRBV12-3/TRBV12-4,CASSLASGQAVVQFF
many,TRBJ2-5,TRBV20-1,CSARGLAGQETQYF
many,TRBJ2-1,TRBV27,CASSFSSGPNNEQFF
many,TRBJ2-5,TRBV5-1,CASSLEPVTQETQYF